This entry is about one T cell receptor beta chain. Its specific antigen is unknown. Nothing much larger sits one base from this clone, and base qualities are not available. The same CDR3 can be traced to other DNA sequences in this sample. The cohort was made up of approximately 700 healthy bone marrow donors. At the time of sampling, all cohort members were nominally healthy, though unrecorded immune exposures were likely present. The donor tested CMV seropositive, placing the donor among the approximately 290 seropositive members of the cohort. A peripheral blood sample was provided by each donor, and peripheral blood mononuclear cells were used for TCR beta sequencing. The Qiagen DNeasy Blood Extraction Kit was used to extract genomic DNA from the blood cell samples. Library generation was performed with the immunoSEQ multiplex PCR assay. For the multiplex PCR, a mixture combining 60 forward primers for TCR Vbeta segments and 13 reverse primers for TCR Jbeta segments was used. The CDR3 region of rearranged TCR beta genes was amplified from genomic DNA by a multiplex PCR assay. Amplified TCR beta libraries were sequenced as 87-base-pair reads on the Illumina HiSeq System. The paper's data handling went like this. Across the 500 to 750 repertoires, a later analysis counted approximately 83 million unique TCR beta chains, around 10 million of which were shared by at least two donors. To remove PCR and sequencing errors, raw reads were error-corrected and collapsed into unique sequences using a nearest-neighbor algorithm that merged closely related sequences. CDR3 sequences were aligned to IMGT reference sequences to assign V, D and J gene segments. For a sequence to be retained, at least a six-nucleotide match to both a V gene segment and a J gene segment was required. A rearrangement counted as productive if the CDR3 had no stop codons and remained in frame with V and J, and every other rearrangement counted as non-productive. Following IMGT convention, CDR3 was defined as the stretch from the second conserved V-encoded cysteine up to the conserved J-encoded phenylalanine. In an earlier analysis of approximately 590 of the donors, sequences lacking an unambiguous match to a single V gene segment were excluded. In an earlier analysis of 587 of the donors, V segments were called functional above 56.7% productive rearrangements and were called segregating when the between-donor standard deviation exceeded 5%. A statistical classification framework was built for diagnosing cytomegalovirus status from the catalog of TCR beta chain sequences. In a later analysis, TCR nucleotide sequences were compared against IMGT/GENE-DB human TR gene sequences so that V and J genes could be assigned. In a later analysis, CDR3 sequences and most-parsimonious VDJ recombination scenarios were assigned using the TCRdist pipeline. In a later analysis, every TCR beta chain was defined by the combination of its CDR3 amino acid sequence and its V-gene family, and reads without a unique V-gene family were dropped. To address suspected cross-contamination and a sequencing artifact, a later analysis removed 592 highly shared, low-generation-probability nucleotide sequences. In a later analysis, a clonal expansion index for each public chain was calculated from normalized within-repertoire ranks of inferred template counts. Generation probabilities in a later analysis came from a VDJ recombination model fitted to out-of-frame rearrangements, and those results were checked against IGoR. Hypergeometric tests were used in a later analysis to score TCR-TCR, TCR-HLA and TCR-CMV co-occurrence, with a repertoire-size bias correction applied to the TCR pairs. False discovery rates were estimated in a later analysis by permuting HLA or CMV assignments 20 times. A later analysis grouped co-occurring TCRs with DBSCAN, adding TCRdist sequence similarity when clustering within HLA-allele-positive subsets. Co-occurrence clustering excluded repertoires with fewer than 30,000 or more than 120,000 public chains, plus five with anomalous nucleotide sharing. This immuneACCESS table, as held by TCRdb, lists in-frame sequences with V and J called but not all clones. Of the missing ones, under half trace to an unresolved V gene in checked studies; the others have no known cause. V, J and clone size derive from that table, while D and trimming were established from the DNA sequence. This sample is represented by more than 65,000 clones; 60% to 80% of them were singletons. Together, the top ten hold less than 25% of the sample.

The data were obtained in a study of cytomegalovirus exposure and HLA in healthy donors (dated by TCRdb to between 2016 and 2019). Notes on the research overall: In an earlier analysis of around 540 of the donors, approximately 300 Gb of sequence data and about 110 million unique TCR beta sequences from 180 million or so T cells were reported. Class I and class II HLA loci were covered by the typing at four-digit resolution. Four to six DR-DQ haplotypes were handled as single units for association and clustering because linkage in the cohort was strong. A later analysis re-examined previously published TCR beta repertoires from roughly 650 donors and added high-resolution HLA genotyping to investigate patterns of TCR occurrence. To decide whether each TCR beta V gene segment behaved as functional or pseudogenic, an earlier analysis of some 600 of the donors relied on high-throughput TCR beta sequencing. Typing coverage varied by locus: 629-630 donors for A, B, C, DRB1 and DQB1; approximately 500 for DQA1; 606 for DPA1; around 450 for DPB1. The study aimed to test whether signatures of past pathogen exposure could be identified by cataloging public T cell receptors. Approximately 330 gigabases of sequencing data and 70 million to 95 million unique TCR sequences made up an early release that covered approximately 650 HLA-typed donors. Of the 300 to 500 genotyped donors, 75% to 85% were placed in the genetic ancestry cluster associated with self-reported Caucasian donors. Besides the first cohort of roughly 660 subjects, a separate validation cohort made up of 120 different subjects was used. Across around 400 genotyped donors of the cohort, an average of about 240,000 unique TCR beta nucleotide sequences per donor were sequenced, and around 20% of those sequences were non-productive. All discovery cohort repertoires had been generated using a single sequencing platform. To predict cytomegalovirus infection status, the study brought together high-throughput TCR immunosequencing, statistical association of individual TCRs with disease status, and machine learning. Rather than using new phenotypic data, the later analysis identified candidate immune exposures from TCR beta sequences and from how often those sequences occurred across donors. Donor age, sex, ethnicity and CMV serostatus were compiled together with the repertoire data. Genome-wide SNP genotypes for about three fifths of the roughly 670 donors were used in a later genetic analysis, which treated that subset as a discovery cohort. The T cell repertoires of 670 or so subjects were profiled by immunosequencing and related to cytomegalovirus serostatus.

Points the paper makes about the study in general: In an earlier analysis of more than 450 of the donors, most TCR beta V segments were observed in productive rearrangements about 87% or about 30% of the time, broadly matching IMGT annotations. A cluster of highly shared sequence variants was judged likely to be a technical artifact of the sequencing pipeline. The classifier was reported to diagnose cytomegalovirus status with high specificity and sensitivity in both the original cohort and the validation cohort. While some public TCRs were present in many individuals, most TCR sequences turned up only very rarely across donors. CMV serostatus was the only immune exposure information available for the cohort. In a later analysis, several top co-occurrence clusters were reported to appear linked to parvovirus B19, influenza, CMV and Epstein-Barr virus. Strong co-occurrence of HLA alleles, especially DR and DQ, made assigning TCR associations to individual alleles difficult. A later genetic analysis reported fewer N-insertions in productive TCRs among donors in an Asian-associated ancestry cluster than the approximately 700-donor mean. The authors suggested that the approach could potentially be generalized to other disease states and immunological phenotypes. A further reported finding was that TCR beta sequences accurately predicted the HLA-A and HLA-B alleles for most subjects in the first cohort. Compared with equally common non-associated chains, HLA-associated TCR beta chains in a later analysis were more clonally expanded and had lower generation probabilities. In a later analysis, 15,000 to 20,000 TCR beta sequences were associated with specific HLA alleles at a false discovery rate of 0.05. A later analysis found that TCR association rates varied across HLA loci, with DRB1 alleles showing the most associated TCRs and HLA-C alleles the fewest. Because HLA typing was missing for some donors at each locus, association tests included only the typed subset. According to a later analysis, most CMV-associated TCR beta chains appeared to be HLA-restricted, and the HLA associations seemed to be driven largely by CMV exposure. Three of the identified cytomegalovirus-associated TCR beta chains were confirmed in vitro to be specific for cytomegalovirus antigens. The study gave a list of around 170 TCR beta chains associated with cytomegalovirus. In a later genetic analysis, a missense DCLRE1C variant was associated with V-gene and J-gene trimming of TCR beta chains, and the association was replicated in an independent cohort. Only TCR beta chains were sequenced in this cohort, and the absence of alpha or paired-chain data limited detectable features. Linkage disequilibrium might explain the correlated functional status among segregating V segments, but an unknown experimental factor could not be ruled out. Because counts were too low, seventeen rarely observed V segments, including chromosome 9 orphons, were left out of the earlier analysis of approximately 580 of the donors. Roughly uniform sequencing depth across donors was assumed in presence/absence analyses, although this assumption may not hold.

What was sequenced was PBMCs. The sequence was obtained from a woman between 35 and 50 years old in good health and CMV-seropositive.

The CDR3 reads CAWSPSTDTQYF. The sequenced DNA: TGTGCCTGGTCCCCGAGCACAGATACGCAGTATTTT. Recombination joined TRBV30 with TRBJ2-3, with the D segment identity uncertain. The CDR3 has 12 amino acids, counting the end cysteine and phenylalanine. Of all the DNA, just the CDR3 is kept, 36 bases in frame from base 1. Taken from the germline V gene (reference sequence), the CDR1 and CDR2 loops are GTSNPN and SVGIG. V was cut back by 5 bases and J by 0 bases, leaving a gap of 6 bases between them.